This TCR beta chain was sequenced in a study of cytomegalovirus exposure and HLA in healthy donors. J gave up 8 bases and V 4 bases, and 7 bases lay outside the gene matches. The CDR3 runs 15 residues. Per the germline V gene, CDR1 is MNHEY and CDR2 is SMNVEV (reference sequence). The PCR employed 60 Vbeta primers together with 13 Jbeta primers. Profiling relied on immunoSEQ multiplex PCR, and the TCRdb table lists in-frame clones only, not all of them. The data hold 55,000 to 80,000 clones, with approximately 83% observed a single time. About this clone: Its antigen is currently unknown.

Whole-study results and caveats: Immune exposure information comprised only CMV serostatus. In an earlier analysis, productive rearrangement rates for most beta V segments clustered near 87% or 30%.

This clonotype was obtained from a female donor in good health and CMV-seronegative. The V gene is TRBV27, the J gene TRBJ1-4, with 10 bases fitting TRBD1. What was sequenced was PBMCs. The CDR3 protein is CASSSRTGGSEKLFF. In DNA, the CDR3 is TGTGCCAGCAGTTCACGGACAGGGGGTAGCGAAAAACTGTTTTTT.